The TCR beta chain under discussion was sequenced for a study of chemoradiotherapy in HPV16-positive cancers. The overall study: Candidate HPV-specific clones and shared TCR motifs came from two HPV16-positive patients.

This CDR3 has 15 amino acids. V gave up 3 bases and J gave up 0 bases, with 11 bases separating them. Germline V gives CDR1 LNHDA, CDR2 SQIVND (reference sequence). Repeated repertoire sampling spanned the course of chemoradiotherapy. Note on this clone: Its antigen is as yet unknown.

Findings and limits, study-wide: Functional assays defining HPV-specific T cells used only two HPV16-positive patients. Better recurrence-free survival went with HPV-responsive T-cell expansion in HPV16-positive patients.

Clones were sequenced by immunoSEQ multiplex PCR, and TCRdb holds only the in-frame ones, with some missing. The table lists 6,000 to 9,000 clones, about 75% of them singletons, with 3.6% in the top ten. This specimen was collected from a patient who underwent chemoradiotherapy. This sequence originates from a human donor with HPV-associated anogenital cancer. The chain combines TRBV19 with TRBJ1-1, with unresolved D. In nucleotides, the CDR3 is TGTGCCAGTAGTATGTTAGGGCAGCTGAACACTGAAGCTTTCTTT. This encodes CASSMLGQLNTEAFF.